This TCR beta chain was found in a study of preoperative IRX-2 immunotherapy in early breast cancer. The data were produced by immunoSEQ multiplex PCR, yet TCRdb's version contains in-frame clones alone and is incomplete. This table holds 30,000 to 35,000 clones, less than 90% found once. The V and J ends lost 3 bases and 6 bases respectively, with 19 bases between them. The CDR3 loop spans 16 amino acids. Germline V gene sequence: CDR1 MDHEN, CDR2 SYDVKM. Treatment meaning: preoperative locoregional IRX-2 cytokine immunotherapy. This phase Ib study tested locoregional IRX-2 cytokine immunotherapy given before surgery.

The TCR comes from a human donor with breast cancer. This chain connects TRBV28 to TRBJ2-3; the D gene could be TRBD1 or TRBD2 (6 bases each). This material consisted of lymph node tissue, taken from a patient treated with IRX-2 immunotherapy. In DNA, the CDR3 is TGTGCCAGCAGTTTCCCGATCTCGGGGGCCGGGGATACGCAGTATTTT. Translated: CASSFPISGAGDTQYF. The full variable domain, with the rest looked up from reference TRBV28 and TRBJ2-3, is DVKVTQSSRYLVKRTGEKVFLECVQDMDHENMFWYRQDPGLGLRLIYFSYDVKMKEKGDIPEGYSVSREKKERFSLILESASTNQTSMYLCASSFPISGAGDTQYFGPGTRLTVL.